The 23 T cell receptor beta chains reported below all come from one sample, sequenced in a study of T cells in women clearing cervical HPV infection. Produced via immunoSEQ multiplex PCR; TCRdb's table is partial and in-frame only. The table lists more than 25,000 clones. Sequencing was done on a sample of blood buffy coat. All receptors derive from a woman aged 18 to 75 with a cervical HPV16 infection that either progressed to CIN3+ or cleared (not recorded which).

CDR3: CASSSGTSVYEQYF. The part of the CDR3 DNA that was read is TGTGCCAGCTCATCAGGGACTAGCGTCTACGAG. The gene calls are TRBV18 and TRBJ2-7; 10 bases align to TRBD2. The read ends 3 residues shy of where the CDR3 ends; the end is completed using the germline J gene. The CDR3 is 14 residues long. Per the germline V gene, CDR1 is KGHSH and CDR2 is LQKENI. The J segment lost 3 bases and the V segment lost 5 bases, leaving 4 bases of the junction unmatched.

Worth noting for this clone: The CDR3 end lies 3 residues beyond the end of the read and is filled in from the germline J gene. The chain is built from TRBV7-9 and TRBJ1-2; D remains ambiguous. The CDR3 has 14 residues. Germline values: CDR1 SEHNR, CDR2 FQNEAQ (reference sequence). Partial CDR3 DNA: TGTGCCAGCAGCTTAGCCTCCTCTATGAGCGGC. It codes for CASSLASSMSG. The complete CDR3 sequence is CASSLASSMSGYTF. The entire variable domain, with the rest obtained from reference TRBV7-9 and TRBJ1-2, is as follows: DTGVSQNPRHKITKRGQNVTFRCDPISEHNRLYWYRQTLGQGPEFLTYFQNEAQLEKSRLLSDRFSAERPKGSFSTLEIQRTEQGDSAMYLCASSLASSMSGYTFGSGTRLTVV.

The sequenced part of the CDR3 DNA is TGTGCCTGGACTAGGCGCGGGGACACC. Translated, it gives CAWTRRGDT. The whole CDR3 sequence reads CAWTRRGDTIYF. V is TRBV30 and J is TRBJ1-3; D unclear. The CDR3 is cut off 3 residues early in the read; its end comes from the germline J gene. Germline V gene lookup returns CDR1 GTSNPN and CDR2 SVGIG (reference sequence). V was clipped by 4 bases and J by 8 bases, with 12 bases between them. The CDR3 length is 12 residues.

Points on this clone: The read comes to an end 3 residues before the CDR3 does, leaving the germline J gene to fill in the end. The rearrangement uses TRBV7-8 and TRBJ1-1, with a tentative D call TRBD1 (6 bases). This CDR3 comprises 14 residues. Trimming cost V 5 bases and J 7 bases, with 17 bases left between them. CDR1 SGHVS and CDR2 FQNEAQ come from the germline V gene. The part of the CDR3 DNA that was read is TGTGCCAGCAGCCGAGACGGGGGGCGGGTTGAA. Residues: CASSRDGGRVE. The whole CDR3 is CASSRDGGRVEAFF.

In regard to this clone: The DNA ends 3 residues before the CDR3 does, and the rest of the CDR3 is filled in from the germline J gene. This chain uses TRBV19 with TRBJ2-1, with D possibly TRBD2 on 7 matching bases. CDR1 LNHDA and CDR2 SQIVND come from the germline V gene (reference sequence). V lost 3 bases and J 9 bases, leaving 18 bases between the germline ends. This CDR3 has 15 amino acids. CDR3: CASSIRAGDNGEQFF. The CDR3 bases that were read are TGTGCCAGTAGTATTAGGGCGGGGGACAATGGTGAG. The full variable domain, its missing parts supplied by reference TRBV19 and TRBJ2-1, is DGGITQSPKYLFRKEGQNVTLSCEQNLNHDAMYWYRQDPGQGLRLIYYSQIVNDFQKGDIAEGYSVSREKKESFPLTVTSAQKNPTAFYLCASSIRAGDNGEQFFGPGTRLTVL.

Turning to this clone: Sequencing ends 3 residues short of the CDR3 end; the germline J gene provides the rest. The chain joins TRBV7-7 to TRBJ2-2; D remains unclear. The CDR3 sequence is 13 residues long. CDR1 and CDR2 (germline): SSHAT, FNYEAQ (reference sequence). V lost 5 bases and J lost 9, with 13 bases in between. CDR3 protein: CASSLSSGRELFF. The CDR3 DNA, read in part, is TGTGCCAGCAGCCTTTCGAGTGGCAGGGAG.

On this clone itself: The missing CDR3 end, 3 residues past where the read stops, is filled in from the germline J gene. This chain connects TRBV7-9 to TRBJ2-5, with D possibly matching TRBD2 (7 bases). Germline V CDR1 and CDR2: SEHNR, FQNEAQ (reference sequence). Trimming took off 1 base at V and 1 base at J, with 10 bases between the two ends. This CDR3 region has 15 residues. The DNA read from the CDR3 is TGTGCCAGCAGCTTAGTTGGGGGGGCCCAAGAGACC. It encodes CASSLVGGAQET. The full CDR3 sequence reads CASSLVGGAQETQYF.

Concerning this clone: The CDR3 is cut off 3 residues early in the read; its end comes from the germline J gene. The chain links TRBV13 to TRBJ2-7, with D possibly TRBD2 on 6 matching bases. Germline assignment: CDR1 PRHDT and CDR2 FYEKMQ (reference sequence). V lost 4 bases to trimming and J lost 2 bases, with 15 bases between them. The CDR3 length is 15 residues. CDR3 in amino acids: CASSSRWGVPYEQYF. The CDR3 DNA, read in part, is TGTGCCAGCAGCTCTCGTTGGGGGGTCCCCTACGAG.

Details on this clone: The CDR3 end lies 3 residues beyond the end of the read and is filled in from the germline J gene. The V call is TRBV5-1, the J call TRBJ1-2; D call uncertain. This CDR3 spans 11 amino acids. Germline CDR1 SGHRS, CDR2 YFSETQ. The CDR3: CASSLDGGYTF. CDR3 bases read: TGCGCCAGCAGCTTGGACGGGGGC.

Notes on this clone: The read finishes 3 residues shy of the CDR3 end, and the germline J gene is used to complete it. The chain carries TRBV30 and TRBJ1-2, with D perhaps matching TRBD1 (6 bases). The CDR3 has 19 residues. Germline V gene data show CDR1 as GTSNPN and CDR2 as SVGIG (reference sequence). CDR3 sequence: CAWSLTSGGAKPRFGDYTF. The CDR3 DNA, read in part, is TGTGCCTGGAGTTTAACTAGCGGGGGGGCGAAACCTCGTTTTGGCGAC.

Partial CDR3 DNA: TGTGCCAGCAGTGAAGTCAGGGTCTACGAC. Its translation is CASSEVRVYD. The CDR3 in full is CASSEVRVYDYTF. V is TRBV2 and J is TRBJ1-2, with D perhaps matching TRBD1 (5 bases). From the germline J gene comes the end of the CDR3, since the read stops 3 residues before it. The CDR3 covers 13 residues. Germline-derived CDR1 and CDR2 are SNHLY and FYNNEI. The full variable domain, completed using reference TRBV2 and TRBJ1-2, is EPEVTQTPSHQVTQMGQEVILRCVPISNHLYFYWYRQILGQKVEFLVSFYNNEISEKSEIFDDQFSVERPDGSNFTLKIRSTKLEDSAMYFCASSEVRVYDYTFGSGTRLTVV.

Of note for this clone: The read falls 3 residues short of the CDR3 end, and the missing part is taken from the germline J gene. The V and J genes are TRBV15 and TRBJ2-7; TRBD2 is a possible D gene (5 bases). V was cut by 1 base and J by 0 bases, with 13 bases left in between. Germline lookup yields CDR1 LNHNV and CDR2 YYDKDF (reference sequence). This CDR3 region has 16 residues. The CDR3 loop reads CATSRGSAVSSYEQYF. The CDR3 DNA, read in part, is TGTGCCACCAGCAGAGGGTCAGCGGTAAGCTCCTACGAG.

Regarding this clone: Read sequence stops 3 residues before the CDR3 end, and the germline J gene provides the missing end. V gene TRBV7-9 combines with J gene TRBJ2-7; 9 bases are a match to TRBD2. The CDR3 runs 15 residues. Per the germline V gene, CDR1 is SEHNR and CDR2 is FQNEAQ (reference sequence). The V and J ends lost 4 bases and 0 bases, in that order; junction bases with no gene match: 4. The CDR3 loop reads CASSSLREGSYEQYF. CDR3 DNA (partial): TGTGCCAGCAGCTCTCTGCGGGAGGGCTCCTACGAG.

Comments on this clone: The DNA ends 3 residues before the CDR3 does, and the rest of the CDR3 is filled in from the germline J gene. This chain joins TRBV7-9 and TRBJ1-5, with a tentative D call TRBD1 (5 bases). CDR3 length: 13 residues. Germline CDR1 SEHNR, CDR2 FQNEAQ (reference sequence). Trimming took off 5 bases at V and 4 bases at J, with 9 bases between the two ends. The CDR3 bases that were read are TGTGCCAGCAGCGGACCAGGGAATCAGCCC. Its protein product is CASSGPGNQP. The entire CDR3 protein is CASSGPGNQPQHF.

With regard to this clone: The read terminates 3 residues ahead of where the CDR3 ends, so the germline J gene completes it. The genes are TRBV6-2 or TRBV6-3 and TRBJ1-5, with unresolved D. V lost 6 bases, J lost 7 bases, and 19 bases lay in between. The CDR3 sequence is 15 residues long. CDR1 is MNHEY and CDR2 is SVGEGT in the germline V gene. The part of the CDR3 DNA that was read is TGTGCCAGCAGCCACGGTCCGGGGAGAGAGCAGCCC. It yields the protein CASSHGPGREQP. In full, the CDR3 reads CASSHGPGREQPQHF.

The chain's CDR3 is CASSPGTGIYEQYF. Incomplete CDR3 DNA: TGTGCCAGCAGTCCCGGGACAGGGATCTACGAG. V gene TRBV6-2 or TRBV6-3 combines with J gene TRBJ2-7, with 9 bases lining up with TRBD1. The read gets to within 3 residues of the CDR3 end, and the germline J gene fills in the rest. CDR1 and CDR2 from the germline V gene are MNHEY and SVGEGT. The CDR3 consists of 14 residues. V shed 5 bases, J shed 3 bases, and the junction held 5 bases outside the gene matches.

This CDR3 is CASSPPRGTDTQYF. Incomplete CDR3 DNA: TGTGCCAGCAGCCCCCCTCGCGGCACAGATACG. This chain connects TRBV11-2 to TRBJ2-3; no clear D. The DNA ends 3 residues before the CDR3 does, and the rest of the CDR3 is filled in from the germline J gene. Germline values: CDR1 SGHAT, CDR2 FQNNGV. This CDR3 contains 14 residues. V lost 5 bases and J 1 base, leaving 10 bases between the germline ends.

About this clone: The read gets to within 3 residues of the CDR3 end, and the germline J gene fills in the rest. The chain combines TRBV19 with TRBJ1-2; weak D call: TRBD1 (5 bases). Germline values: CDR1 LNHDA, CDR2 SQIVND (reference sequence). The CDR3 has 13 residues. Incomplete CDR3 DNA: TGTGCCAGTAGTATCGGGGACTTTTACGAC. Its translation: CASSIGDFYD. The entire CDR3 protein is CASSIGDFYDYTF.

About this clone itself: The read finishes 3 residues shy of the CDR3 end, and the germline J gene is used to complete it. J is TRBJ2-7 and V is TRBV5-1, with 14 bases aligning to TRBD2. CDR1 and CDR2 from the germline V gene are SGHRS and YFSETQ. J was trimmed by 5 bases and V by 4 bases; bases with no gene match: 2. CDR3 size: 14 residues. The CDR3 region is CASSGTSGSHEQYF. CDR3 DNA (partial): TGCGCCAGCAGCGGGACTAGCGGGAGCCACGAG.

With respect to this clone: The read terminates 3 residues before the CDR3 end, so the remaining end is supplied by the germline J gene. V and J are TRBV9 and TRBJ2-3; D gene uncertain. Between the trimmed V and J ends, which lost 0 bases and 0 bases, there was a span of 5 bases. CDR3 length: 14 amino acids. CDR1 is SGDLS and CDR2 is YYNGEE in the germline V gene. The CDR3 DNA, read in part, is TGTGCCAGCAGCGTAGCCGGGAGCACAGATACG. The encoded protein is CASSVAGSTDT. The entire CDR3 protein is CASSVAGSTDTQYF.

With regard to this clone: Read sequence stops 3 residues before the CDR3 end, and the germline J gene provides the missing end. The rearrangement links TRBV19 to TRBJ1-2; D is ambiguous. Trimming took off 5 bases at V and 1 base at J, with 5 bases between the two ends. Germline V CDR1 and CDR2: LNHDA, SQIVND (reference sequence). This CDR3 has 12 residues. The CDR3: CASSVINYGYTF. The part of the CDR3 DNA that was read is TGTGCCAGTAGTGTTATTAACTATGGC. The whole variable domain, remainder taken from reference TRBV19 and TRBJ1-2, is DGGITQSPKYLFRKEGQNVTLSCEQNLNHDAMYWYRQDPGQGLRLIYYSQIVNDFQKGDIAEGYSVSREKKESFPLTVTSAQKNPTAFYLCASSVINYGYTFGSGTRLTVV.

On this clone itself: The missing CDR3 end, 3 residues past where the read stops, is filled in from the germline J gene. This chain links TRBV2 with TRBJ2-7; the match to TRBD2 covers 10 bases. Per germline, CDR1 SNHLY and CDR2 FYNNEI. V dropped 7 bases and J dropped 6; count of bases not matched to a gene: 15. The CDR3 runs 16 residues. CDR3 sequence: CASNLDKAGGKGEQYF. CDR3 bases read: TGTGCCAGCAATCTAGATAAAGCGGGGGGGAAGGGCGAG. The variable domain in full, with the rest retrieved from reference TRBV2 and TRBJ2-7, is EPEVTQTPSHQVTQMGQEVILRCVPISNHLYFYWYRQILGQKVEFLVSFYNNEISEKSEIFDDQFSVERPDGSNFTLKIRSTKLEDSAMYFCASNLDKAGGKGEQYFGPGTRLTVT.

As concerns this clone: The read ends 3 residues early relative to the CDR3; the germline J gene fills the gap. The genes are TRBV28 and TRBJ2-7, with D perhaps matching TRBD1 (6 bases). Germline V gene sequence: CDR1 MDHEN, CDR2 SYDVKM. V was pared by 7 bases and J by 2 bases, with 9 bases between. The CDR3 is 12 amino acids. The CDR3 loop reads CASNRVAYEQYF. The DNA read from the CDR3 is TGTGCCAGCAACAGGGTCGCCTACGAG.